The clone carrying this TCR beta chain was seen repeatedly, ten times or more. TCRdb reanalysed the RACE reads using MiXCR and keeps one entry per CDR3 protein. The sample shows more than 80,000 distinct CDR3 sequences, about 10% of them seen only once. This record belongs to a study of human T cells and chemical hapten exposure. At the level of the study: An approximately 2 cm by approximately 2 cm inner upper arm patch received 2% DPC for sensitization. Throughout the roughly 24-week study, diphenylcyclopropenone was applied weekly to the patients' scalps. Women made up most patients, who had alopecia areata, totalis or universalis.

As for time point: patch test 2, 6 weeks after DPC sensitization. Indicated treatment: therapeutic diphenylcyclopropenone sensitization with weekly scalp DPC. Looked up from germline, CDR1 is SNHLY and CDR2 is FYNNEI. Trimming at V came to 5 bases and at J to 13 bases, leaving 13 bases not matched to a gene. The CDR3 runs to 16 residues. The V call is TRBV2, the J call TRBJ1-6; 11 nucleotides agree with TRBD1. Sample: whole blood, taken in connection with sensitization to the hapten diphenylcyclopropenone (DPC). This receptor was identified in a woman aged 45-59 years with alopecia areata. Some clones in this sample may be carry-over from other donors' samples. The CDR3 DNA is TGTGCCAGCAGTTATGAAGGGCCGGGACAGGGGGTTCCCCTCCACTTT. Its protein product is CASSYEGPGQGVPLHF.